These T cell receptor beta chains were read from a single sample in a study of cytomegalovirus exposure and HLA in healthy donors. Repertoires were generated with immunoSEQ multiplex PCR, while TCRdb's copy carries only in-frame clones and drops some. The sample has about 150,000 clones, 80% seen once; the top ten hold over 2%. Sequencing was performed on PBMCs. The receptors come from a man aged 25-45 years in good health and CMV-seronegative. Each CDR3 is given with its conserved first and last residue.

>TRBJ2-2|TRBV27
CASSSTGGLNTGELFF
>TRBJ1-1|TRBV11-2
CASSLDQGIGEAFF
>TRBJ1-5|TRBV7-2
CASSLAGGGQPQHF
>TRBJ1-4|TRBV2
CATRGQAYEKLFF
>TRBJ2-1|TRBV7-9
CASIAGTNSYNEQFF
>TRBJ2-5|TRBV6-5
CASSYSPNAWETQYF
>TRBJ2-2|TRBV28
CASVHSTGELFF
>TRBJ1-2|TRBV4-1
CASSQGSGTNYGYTF
>TRBJ1-4|TRBV2
CASSADRGANEKLFF
>TRBJ2-3|TRBV6-1
CASSPLFESTDTQYF
>TRBJ2-2|TRBV30
CAWSVKNTGELFF
>TRBJ2-7|TRBV28
CASSPGGYEQYF
>TRBJ2-5|TRBV5-1
CASSLALLAAPQETQYF
>TRBJ1-5|TRBV28
CASSLREQPQHF
>TRBJ2-3|TRBV5-1
CASSLASGGGTQYF
>TRBJ2-1|TRBV7-2
CASSLLGSEDEQFF
>TRBJ2-7|TRBV5-4
CASSSSGGGNYEQYF
>TRBJ2-1|TRBV30
CAWSRGNYNEQFF
>TRBJ1-4|TRBV5-8
CASSRGTAGNEKLFF
>TRBJ2-5|TRBV9
CASSDTGGPETQYF
>TRBJ1-4|TRBV5-1
CASSTGTTNEKLFF
>TRBJ2-1|TRBV7-2
CASSLYGTGTSSREQFF
>TRBJ2-5|TRBV28
CASSGQRTETQYF
>.|TRBV5-6
CASRTRRRGEYEQYF